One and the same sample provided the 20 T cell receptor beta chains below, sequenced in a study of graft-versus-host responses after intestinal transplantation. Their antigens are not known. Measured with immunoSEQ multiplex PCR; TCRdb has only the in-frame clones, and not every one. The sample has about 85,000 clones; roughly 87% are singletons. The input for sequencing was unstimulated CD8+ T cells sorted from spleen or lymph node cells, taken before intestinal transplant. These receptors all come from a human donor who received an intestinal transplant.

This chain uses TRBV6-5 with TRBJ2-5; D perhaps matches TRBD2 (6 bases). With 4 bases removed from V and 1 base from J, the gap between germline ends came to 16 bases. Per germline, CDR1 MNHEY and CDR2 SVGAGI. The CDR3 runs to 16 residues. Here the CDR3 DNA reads TGTGCCAGCAGTTCATTCCTGGGGGGACTCCAAGAGACCCAGTACTTC. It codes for CASSSFLGGLQETQYF.

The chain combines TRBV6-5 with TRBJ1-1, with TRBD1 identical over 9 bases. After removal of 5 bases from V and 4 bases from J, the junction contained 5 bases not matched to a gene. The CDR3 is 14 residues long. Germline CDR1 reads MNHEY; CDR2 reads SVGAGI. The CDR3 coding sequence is TGTGCCAGCAGTCCGGGACAGGGAGGCACTGAAGCTTTCTTT. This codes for CASSPGQGGTEAFF.

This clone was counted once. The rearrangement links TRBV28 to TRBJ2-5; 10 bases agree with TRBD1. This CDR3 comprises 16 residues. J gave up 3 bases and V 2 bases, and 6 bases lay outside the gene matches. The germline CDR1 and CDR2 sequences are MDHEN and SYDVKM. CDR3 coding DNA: TGTGCCAGCAGTTTAGCGACAGGGGGCGAAGAAGAGACCCAGTACTTC. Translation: CASSLATGGEEETQYF.

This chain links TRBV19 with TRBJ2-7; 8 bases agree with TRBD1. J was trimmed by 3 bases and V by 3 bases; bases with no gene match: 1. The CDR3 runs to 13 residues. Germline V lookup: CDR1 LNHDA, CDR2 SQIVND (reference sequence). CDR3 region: CASSITGGYEQYF. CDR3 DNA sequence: TGTGCCAGTAGTATCACAGGGGGCTACGAGCAGTACTTC. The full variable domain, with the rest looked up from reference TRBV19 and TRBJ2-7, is DGGITQSPKYLFRKEGQNVTLSCEQNLNHDAMYWYRQDPGQGLRLIYYSQIVNDFQKGDIAEGYSVSREKKESFPLTVTSAQKNPTAFYLCASSITGGYEQYFGPGTRLTVT.

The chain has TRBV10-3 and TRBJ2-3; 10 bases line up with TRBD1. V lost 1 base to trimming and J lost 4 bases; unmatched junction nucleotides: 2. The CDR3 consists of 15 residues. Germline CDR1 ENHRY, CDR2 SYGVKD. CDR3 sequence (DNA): TGTGCCATCAGTGAGTTGGGACAGGGGCCAGATACGCAGTATTTT. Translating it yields CAISELGQGPDTQYF.

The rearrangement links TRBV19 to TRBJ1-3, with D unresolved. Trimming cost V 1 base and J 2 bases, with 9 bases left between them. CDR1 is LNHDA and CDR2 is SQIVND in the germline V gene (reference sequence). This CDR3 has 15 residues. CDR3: CASSIAGKTGNTIYF. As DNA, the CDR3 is TGTGCCAGTAGTATAGCGGGGAAGACTGGAAACACCATATATTTT. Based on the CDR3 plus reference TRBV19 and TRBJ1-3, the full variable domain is DGGITQSPKYLFRKEGQNVTLSCEQNLNHDAMYWYRQDPGQGLRLIYYSQIVNDFQKGDIAEGYSVSREKKESFPLTVTSAQKNPTAFYLCASSIAGKTGNTIYFGEGSWLTVV.

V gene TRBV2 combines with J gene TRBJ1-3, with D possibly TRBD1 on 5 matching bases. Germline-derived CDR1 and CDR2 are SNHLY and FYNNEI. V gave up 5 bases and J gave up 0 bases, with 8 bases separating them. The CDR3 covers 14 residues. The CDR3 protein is CASSIRDSGNTIYF. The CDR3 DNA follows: TGTGCCAGCAGTATCAGGGACTCTGGAAACACCATATATTTT.

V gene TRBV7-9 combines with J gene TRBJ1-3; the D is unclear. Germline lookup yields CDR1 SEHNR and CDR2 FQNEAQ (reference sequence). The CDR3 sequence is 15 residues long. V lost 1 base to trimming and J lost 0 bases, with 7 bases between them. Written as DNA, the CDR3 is TGTGCCAGCAGCTTAGTTCGGGCCTCTGGAAACACCATATATTTT. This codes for CASSLVRASGNTIYF.

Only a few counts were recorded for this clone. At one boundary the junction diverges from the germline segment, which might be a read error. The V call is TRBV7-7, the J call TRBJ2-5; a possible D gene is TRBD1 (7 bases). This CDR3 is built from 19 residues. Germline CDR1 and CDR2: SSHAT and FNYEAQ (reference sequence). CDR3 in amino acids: CASSWGTEGRLALGETQYF. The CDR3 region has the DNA TGTGCTAGCAGCTGGGGGACAGAGGGAAGGCTAGCGCTTGGTGAGACCCAGTACTTC. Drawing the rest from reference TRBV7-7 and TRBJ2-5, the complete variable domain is GAGVSQSPRYKVTKRGQDVTLRCDPISSHATLYWYQQALGQGPEFLTYFNYEAQPDKSGLPSDRFSAERPEGSISTLTIQRTEQRDSAMYRCASSWGTEGRLALGETQYFGPGTRLLVL.

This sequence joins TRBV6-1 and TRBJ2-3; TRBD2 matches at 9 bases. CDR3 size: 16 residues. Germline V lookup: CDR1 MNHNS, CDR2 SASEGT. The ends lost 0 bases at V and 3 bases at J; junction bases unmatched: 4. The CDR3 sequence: CASSEALLAGTDTQYF. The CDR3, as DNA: TGTGCCAGCAGTGAAGCGCTTCTAGCGGGAACAGATACGCAGTATTTT.

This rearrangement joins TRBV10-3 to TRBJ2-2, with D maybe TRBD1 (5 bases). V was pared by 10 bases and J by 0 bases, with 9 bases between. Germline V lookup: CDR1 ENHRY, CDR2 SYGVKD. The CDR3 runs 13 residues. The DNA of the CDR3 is TGTGCCACCCAGGGCCCGAACACCGGGGAGCTGTTTTTT. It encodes CATQGPNTGELFF.

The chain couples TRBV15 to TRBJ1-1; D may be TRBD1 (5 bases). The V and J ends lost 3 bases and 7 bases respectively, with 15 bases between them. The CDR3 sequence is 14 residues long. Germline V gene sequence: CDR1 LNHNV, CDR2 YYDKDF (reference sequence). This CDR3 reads CATSSSRGAVEAFF. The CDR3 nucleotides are TGTGCCACCAGCAGTTCCCGCGGGGCAGTTGAAGCTTTCTTT.

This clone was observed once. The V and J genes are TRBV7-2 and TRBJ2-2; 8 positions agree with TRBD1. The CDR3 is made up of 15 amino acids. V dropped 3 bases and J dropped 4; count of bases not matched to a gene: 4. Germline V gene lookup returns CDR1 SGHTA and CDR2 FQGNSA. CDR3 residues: CASSFSTGGTGELFF. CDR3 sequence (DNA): TGTGCCAGCAGCTTTAGTACAGGGGGCACCGGGGAGCTGTTTTTT.

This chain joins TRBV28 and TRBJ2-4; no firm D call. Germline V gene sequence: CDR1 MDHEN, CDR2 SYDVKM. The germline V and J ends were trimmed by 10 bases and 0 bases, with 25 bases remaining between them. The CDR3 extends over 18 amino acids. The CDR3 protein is CATEIRSRLLLAKNIQYF. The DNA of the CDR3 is TGTGCCACGGAGATCAGGTCAAGATTGTTACTAGCCAAAAACATTCAGTACTTC.

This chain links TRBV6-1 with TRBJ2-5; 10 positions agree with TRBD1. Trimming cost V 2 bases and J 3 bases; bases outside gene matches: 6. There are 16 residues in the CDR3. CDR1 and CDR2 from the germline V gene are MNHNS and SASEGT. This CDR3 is CASSELRTGGKETQYF. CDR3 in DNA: TGTGCCAGCAGTGAACTTAGGACAGGGGGAAAAGAGACCCAGTACTTC.

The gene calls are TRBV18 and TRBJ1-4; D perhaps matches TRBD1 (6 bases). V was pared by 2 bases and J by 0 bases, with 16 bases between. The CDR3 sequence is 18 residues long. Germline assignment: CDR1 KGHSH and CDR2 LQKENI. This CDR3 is CASSPGGTPNSTNEKLFF. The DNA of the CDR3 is TGTGCCAGCTCACCAGGCGGGACACCTAATTCAACTAATGAAAAACTGTTTTTT.

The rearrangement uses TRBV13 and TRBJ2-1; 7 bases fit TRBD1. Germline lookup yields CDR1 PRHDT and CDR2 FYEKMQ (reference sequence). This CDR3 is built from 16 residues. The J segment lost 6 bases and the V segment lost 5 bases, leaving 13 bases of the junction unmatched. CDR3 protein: CASSPQTGKRTNEQFF. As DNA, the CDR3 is TGTGCCAGCAGCCCCCAGACAGGGAAGAGAACCAATGAGCAGTTCTTC.

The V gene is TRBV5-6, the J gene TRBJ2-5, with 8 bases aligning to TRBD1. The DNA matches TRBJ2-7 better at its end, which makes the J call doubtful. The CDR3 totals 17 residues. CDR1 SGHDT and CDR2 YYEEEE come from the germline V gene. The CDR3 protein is CASSLGGPTGVVYEQYF. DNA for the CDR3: TGTGCCAGCAGCTTGGGGGGTCCGACAGGGGTTGTTTACGAGCAGTACTTC.

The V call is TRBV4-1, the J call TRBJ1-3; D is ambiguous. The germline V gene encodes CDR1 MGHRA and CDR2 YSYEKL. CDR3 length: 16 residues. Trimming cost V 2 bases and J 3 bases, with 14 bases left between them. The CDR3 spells CASSQWLAEDGNTIYF. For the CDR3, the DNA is TGCGCCAGCAGCCAATGGTTGGCTGAAGATGGAAACACCATATATTTT.

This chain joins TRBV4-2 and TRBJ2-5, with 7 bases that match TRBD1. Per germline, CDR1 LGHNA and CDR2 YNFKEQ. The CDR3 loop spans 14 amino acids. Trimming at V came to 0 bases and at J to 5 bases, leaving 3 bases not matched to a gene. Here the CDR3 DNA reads TGTGCCAGCAGCCAAGAAGGGGGCTTGGAGACCCAGTACTTC. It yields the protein CASSQEGGLETQYF.